These 18 T cell receptor beta chains originate from one sample sequenced in a study of CD8+CD57+ T cells in acquired aplastic anemia. The template for TCR beta VDJ and CDR3 sequence profiling was genomic DNA. TCRdb used MiXCR to reprocess the reads, holding one entry per CDR3 protein. The profile shows fewer than 70,000 distinct CDR3 sequences, roughly 50% of them singletons. Material: sorted CD4+, CD8+, or CD8+CD57+ T cells (not recorded which) from PBMCs. The receptors stem from a human donor in good health, serving as a control.

In this sample, this clonotype turned up once. The V call is TRBV9, the J call TRBJ1-6; tentatively, D is TRBD1 (6 bases). This CDR3 is 14 amino acids long. The germline gives CDR1 SGDLS, CDR2 YYNGEE. V lost 2 bases and J lost 5, with 8 bases in between. The CDR3 sequence: CASSVYRDNSPLHF. CDR3 bases: TGTGCCAGCAGCGTCTACAGGGATAATTCACCCCTCCACTTT.

This rearrangement joins TRBV27 to TRBJ2-2; TRBD1 matches at 8 bases. V lost 2 bases, J lost 7 bases, and 6 bases stayed unmatched. The length of the CDR3 is 15 residues. Germline V CDR1 and CDR2: MNHEY, SMNVEV (reference sequence). CDR3 coding DNA: TGTGCCAGCAGTTTAAGACAGGGGTACGGCGGGGAGCTGTTTTTT. Translation gives CASSLRQGYGGELFF.

The J gene is TRBJ2-1, the V gene TRBV2, with 15 nucleotides matching TRBD2. The trim removed 5 bases at V and 9 bases at J, leaving 8 bases unmatched. Germline V lookup: CDR1 SNHLY, CDR2 FYNNEI. The CDR3 has 16 residues. Here the CDR3 reads CASSYRTSGRGGEQFF. As DNA, the CDR3 is TGTGCCAGCAGTTATCGGACTAGCGGGAGGGGCGGTGAGCAGTTCTTC.

The CDR3 DNA reads TGTGCCACCAGGATGCTAGCGGGGGGCCAGGAAGAGACCCAGTACTTC. It translates to CATRMLAGGQEETQYF. This sequence joins TRBV24-1 and TRBJ2-5, with 11 bases identical to TRBD2. The CDR3 runs 16 residues. Trimming took 7 bases from V and 3 from J; bases not matched to a gene: 9. Germline V CDR1 and CDR2: KGHDR, SFDVKD.

Remarks on this clonotype: Its ends do not fully match the called genes, so a read error is possible. The CDR3 is CATTPPEGGETQYF. The CDR3 DNA sequence: TGCGCCACCACCCCCCCAGAAGGAGGAGAGACCCAGTACTTC. The chain combines TRBV13 with TRBJ2-5; perhaps TRBD2 as D (5 bases). The CDR3 is 14 amino acids. Per the germline V gene, CDR1 is PRHDT and CDR2 is FYEKMQ (reference sequence).

This chain joins TRBV24-1 and TRBJ2-2; D gene uncertain. The CDR3 consists of 16 residues. From germline, CDR1 is KGHDR and CDR2 SFDVKD. Trimming left V 0 bases short and J 3 bases short, with 10 bases between. CDR3 DNA: TGTGCCACCAGTGATTTGACGTATGGGGACACCGGGGAGCTGTTTTTT. This encodes CATSDLTYGDTGELFF.

The chain carries TRBV9 and TRBJ2-7; 9 positions match TRBD2. The CDR3 runs to 16 residues. Germline V CDR1 and CDR2: SGDLS, YYNGEE. The V and J ends lost 4 bases and 0 bases, in that order; junction bases with no gene match: 8. CDR3: CASSSGLAYSSYEQYF. The CDR3 bases are TGTGCCAGCAGCTCTGGACTAGCGTATAGCTCCTACGAGCAGTACTTC. Looking up the rest from reference TRBV9 and TRBJ2-7 gives the full variable domain: DSGVTQTPKHLITATGQRVTLRCSPRSGDLSVYWYQQSLDQGLQFLIQYYNGEERAKGNILERFSAQQFPDLHSELNLSSLELGDSALYFCASSSGLAYSSYEQYFGPGTRLTVT.

This clonotype was counted ten times or more. The chain employs TRBV9 and TRBJ2-3; no reliable D call. This CDR3 spans 15 amino acids. V lost 0 bases, J lost 3 bases, and 11 bases lay in between. The germline V gene encodes CDR1 SGDLS and CDR2 YYNGEE. In DNA, the CDR3 is TGTGCCAGCAGCGTAGGAGTGGTATCGACAGATACGCAGTATTTT. Translating gives CASSVGVVSTDTQYF.

CDR3 nucleotide sequence: TGTGCCATCAGGGGGAACACTGAAGCTTTCTTT. Translating it yields CAIRGNTEAFF. This chain connects TRBV10-3 to TRBJ1-1; no definite D call. The CDR3 contains 11 residues. Trimming took off 6 bases at V and 1 base at J, with 3 bases between the two ends. Germline V gene lookup returns CDR1 ENHRY and CDR2 SYGVKD.

This clonotype was picked up many times. The gene calls are TRBV6-4 and TRBJ2-3; possible D gene TRBD2, 6 bases. The CDR3 spans 16 residues. V was trimmed by 6 bases and J by 1 base, leaving 17 bases between them. CDR1 MRHNA and CDR2 SNTAGT come from the germline V gene. The CDR3 reads CASSPGLAIRTDTQYF. The CDR3 region has the DNA TGTGCCAGCAGCCCGGGCCTAGCGATTCGCACAGATACGCAGTATTTT.

This clonotype was recorded at least ten times. V usage is TRBV24-1 and J usage is TRBJ2-5; possibly TRBD2 for D (6 bases). Germline V CDR1 and CDR2: KGHDR, SFDVKD. Trimming removed 1 base at V and 5 bases at J, with 16 bases between. The CDR3 extends over 16 amino acids. The CDR3 coding sequence is TGTGCCACCAGTGATTTTGCGGGGAGTAGCCTGGAGACCCAGTACTTC. As protein: CATSDFAGSSLETQYF.

Comment on this clonotype: An end of the junction differs from the germline gene, which may be a read error. J is TRBJ1-3 and V is TRBV9; 7 bases match TRBD1. Germline V CDR1 and CDR2: SGDLS, YYNGEE. This CDR3 is built from 15 residues. As DNA, the CDR3 is TGTGCCGGCAGCGCAGGGGGGGACCCTGGAAACACCATATATTTT. This codes for CAGSAGGDPGNTIYF.

This clonotype was seen only a few times. CDR3 in amino acids: CASSERAAAGHISSTDTQYF. CDR3 sequence (DNA): TGCGCCAGCAGCGAAAGAGCGGCCGCGGGGCACATTTCCAGCACAGATACGCAGTATTTT. The rearrangement links TRBV4-1 to TRBJ2-3; a possible D gene is TRBD2 (6 bases). The CDR3 is 20 residues long. In germline, CDR1 is MGHRA, CDR2 YSYEKL. V lost 5 bases to trimming and J lost 0 bases, with 27 bases between them.

The chain has TRBV25-1 and TRBJ1-2, with D possibly TRBD1 on 6 matching bases. V lost 6 bases, J lost 2 bases, and 13 bases lay in between. The CDR3 is 14 residues long. Germline V gene sequence: CDR1 MGHDK, CDR2 SYGVNS. DNA of the CDR3: TGTGCCAGCAGGGGGGGGCCACCCAACTATGGCTACACCTTC. Amino acid sequence: CASRGGPPNYGYTF.

The V gene is TRBV7-3, the J gene TRBJ2-5; TRBD2 matches at 9 bases. V gave up 5 bases and J gave up 4 bases; unmatched junction bases: 14. Germline lookup yields CDR1 SGHTA and CDR2 FQGTGA. The CDR3 length is 17 residues. This chain's CDR3 is CASSPSGSGRSGETQYF. In DNA form, the CDR3 reads TGTGCCAGCAGCCCCTCGGGTAGCGGGAGATCGGGAGAGACCCAGTACTTC. The full variable domain, completed using reference TRBV7-3 and TRBJ2-5, is GAGVSQTPSNKVTEKGKYVELRCDPISGHTALYWYRQSLGQGPEFLIYFQGTGAADDSGLPNDRFFAVRPEGSVSTLKIQRTERGDSAVYLCASSPSGSGRSGETQYFGPGTRLLVL.

This clonotype has only a few counts. The rearrangement links TRBV5-4 to TRBJ2-1, with 14 bases fitting TRBD2. J was trimmed by 4 bases and V by 3 bases; bases with no gene match: 3. CDR1 is SGHNT, CDR2 YYREEE, per germline (reference sequence). This CDR3 has 16 amino acids. CDR3 coding DNA: TGTGCCAGCAGCTCGGGACTAGCGGGGGTATACAATGAGCAGTTCTTC. Its protein product is CASSSGLAGVYNEQFF.

The chain carries TRBV29-1 and TRBJ2-7, with D perhaps being TRBD1 or TRBD2 (6 bases each). Germline CDR1 reads SQVTM; CDR2 reads ANQGSEA. V was shortened by 1 base and J by 4 bases, with 14 bases between the two germline ends. The CDR3 has 14 amino acids. The CDR3 region has the DNA TGCAGCGTTGAAGGGGGGGCCCATGGGTACGAGCAGTACTTC. Residues: CSVEGGAHGYEQYF.

The chain's CDR3 is CATSDRLAEQFF. CDR3 DNA: TGTGCCACCAGTGATCGACTCGCTGAGCAGTTCTTC. The rearrangement links TRBV24-1 to TRBJ2-1; D is ambiguous. CDR3 length: 12 amino acids. Trimming shortened V by 3 bases and J by 9 bases, and 8 bases separated the two germline ends. CDR1 is KGHDR, CDR2 SFDVKD, per germline.